The next 18 T cell receptor beta chains were all read from a single sample in a study of blood T cell repertoires in COVID-19. Here immunoSEQ multiplex PCR was the method, and the copy in TCRdb shows in-frame clones only, minus some. The sample comprises roughly 230,000 clones, roughly 83% of which are singletons, and 6.5% to 9% rests with the top ten. The sequencing sample was made of peripheral blood. The source of these receptors is a woman aged 45-65 years with acute or convalescent COVID-19.

The chain combines TRBV19 with TRBJ1-4, with a possible D match to TRBD1 (6 bases). Germline V gene lookup returns CDR1 LNHDA and CDR2 SQIVND (reference sequence). V was pared by 5 bases and J by 0 bases, with 13 bases between. This CDR3 region has 16 residues. CDR3 bases: TGTGCCAGTAGTCCTCGCAGGGGTGCAACTAATGAAAAACTGTTTTTT. The encoded protein is CASSPRRGATNEKLFF.

The genes are TRBV7-2 and TRBJ2-3; D may be TRBD2 (5 bases). The V end lost 3 bases, the J end lost 6 bases, and 10 bases lay between the germline ends. Germline V gene data show CDR1 as SGHTA and CDR2 as FQGNSA. CDR3 length equals 13 residues. CDR3 in DNA: TGTGCCAGCAGCTTCTTAGCGAAGGATACGCAGTATTTT. It specifies CASSFLAKDTQYF.

The chain has TRBV27 and TRBJ2-7, with TRBD1 identical over 10 bases. The germline V gene has CDR1 MNHEY and CDR2 SMNVEV (reference sequence). Trimming at V came to 5 bases and at J to 7 bases, leaving 11 bases not matched to a gene. The CDR3 consists of 15 residues. CDR3 residues: CASSPFGGTGEEQYF. Written as DNA, the CDR3 is TGTGCCAGCAGTCCCTTCGGGGGGACAGGGGAGGAGCAGTACTTC.

The chain links TRBV28 to TRBJ2-2, with 13 bases identical to TRBD2. Germline V gene lookup returns CDR1 MDHEN and CDR2 SYDVKM. J was trimmed by 7 bases and V by 6 bases; bases with no gene match: 2. CDR3 length: 14 residues. In DNA, the CDR3 is TGTGCCAGCAGCAGGACTAGCGGGAGCGGGGAGCTGTTTTTT. As protein: CASSRTSGSGELFF.

The chain carries TRBV11-1 and TRBJ1-6; 7 bases are a match to TRBD1. The CDR3 contains 12 residues. Germline trimming cut 5 bases from V and 13 bases from J; bases unmatched to any gene: 5. Germline CDR1 reads SGHAT; CDR2 reads FQDESV (reference sequence). The CDR3 is CASSLMTGPLHF. The DNA for the CDR3 is TGTGCCAGCAGCCTTATGACAGGGCCCCTCCACTTT. Drawing the rest from reference TRBV11-1 and TRBJ1-6, the complete variable domain is EAEVAQSPRYKITEKSQAVAFWCDPISGHATLYWYRQILGQGPELLVQFQDESVVDDSQLPKDRFSAERLKGVDSTLKIQPAELGDSAMYLCASSLMTGPLHFGNGTRLTVT.

A remark on this clone: Relative to the germline gene, one junction end is altered; a read error may explain this. The gene calls are TRBV7-7 and TRBJ1-3; weak D call: TRBD1 (5 bases). The CDR3 spans 17 residues. Germline loops: CDR1 SSHAT, CDR2 FNYEAQ (reference sequence). The CDR3 here is CASSSGVGHLSGNTIYF. The CDR3 DNA follows: TGTGCTAGCAGCTCTGGGGTCGGACACCTCTCTGGAAACACCATATATTTT.

The rearrangement joins TRBV6-1 to TRBJ2-1; D perhaps matches TRBD1 (7 bases). The V end was cut by 5 bases, the J end by 10 bases, with 15 bases between. CDR3 length: 13 amino acids. Per germline, CDR1 MNHNS and CDR2 SASEGT. Here the CDR3 reads CASSQGEAGEQFF. The DNA for the CDR3 is TGTGCCAGCAGTCAGGGGGAGGCGGGCGAGCAGTTCTTC.

The genes are TRBV6-1 and TRBJ1-1; D is perhaps TRBD1 (5 bases). Trimming pared 3 bases from V and 0 bases from J, leaving 5 bases between. Per germline, CDR1 MNHNS and CDR2 SASEGT. The CDR3 length is 13 residues. The CDR3 DNA sequence: TGTGCCAGCAGTGAGACAGTGAACACTGAAGCTTTCTTT. Translated: CASSETVNTEAFF.

The chain couples TRBV19 to TRBJ1-1; possible D gene TRBD1, 6 bases. Trimming pared 2 bases from V and 3 bases from J, leaving 10 bases between. The V gene's germline CDR1 is LNHDA and CDR2 SQIVND (reference sequence). The length of the CDR3 is 14 residues. The CDR3 sequence: CASSIKTGHTEAFF. DNA for the CDR3: TGTGCCAGTAGTATAAAAACAGGGCACACTGAAGCTTTCTTT.

The chain couples TRBV2 to TRBJ1-1; possible D gene TRBD1, 6 bases. Trimming removed 1 base at V and 6 bases at J, with 12 bases between. Germline CDR1 reads SNHLY; CDR2 reads FYNNEI. This CDR3 contains 14 residues. The CDR3, as DNA: TGTGCCAGCAGTGAAGAACCGACAGGCCCTGAAGCTTTCTTT. Protein sequence: CASSEEPTGPEAFF.

The chain recombines TRBV6-5 with TRBJ1-1, with D unresolved. V lost 6 bases and J lost 6, with 8 bases in between. This CDR3 spans 11 amino acids. Looked up from germline, CDR1 is MNHEY and CDR2 is SVGAGI. CDR3 coding DNA: TGTGCCAGCAGGAGGGATGCTGAAGCTTTCTTT. Protein product: CASRRDAEAFF.

This chain links TRBV24-1 with TRBJ2-1, with 10 nucleotides matching TRBD1. The CDR3 loop spans 14 amino acids. Germline V gene lookup returns CDR1 KGHDR and CDR2 SFDVKD. The J segment lost 12 bases and the V segment lost 4 bases, leaving 8 bases of the junction unmatched. For the CDR3, the DNA is TGTGCCACCAGTGACCGTAACCGGGACAGGGGGCAGTTCTTC. Translating it yields CATSDRNRDRGQFF.

This clone was seen just once. For the CDR3, the DNA is TGCGCCAGCAGCTTGGAAGGGGGTAACAGCAATCAGCCCCAGCATTTT. Translating it yields CASSLEGGNSNQPQHF. The chain employs TRBV5-1 and TRBJ1-5, with a possible D match to TRBD1 (6 bases). Germline CDR1 reads SGHRS; CDR2 reads YFSETQ. This CDR3 region has 16 residues. Trimming shortened V by 0 bases and J by 1 base, and 11 bases separated the two germline ends.

This chain connects TRBV18 to TRBJ2-1; tentative D call: TRBD2 (5 bases). CDR1 is KGHSH, CDR2 LQKENI, per germline. This CDR3 spans 17 amino acids. V dropped 3 bases and J dropped 6 bases, with 21 bases sitting between them. The CDR3, as DNA: TGTGCCAGCTCACCCCAACCGGCAATGATCCGGGGCAATGAGCAGTTCTTC. As protein: CASSPQPAMIRGNEQFF.

This rearrangement joins TRBV24-1 to TRBJ2-1; 8 bases line up with TRBD2. The CDR3 runs to 14 residues. Germline CDR1 KGHDR, CDR2 SFDVKD. The junction had 3 bases not matched to a gene; V was cut back by 4 bases and J by 5 bases. This chain's CDR3 is CATSELAANNEQFF. DNA of the CDR3: TGTGCCACCAGTGAACTAGCGGCTAACAATGAGCAGTTCTTC.

This clone was seen more than once but under ten times. This chain links TRBV5-4 with TRBJ1-3, with 10 bases identical to TRBD1. The germline V gene encodes CDR1 SGHNT and CDR2 YYREEE (reference sequence). J was trimmed by 3 bases and V by 4 bases; bases with no gene match: 7. The CDR3 extends over 16 amino acids. The CDR3 is CASSPGTGAIGNTIYF. The DNA of the CDR3 is TGTGCCAGCAGCCCCGGGACAGGGGCAATTGGAAACACCATATATTTT.

The rearrangement joins TRBV7-2 to TRBJ1-1, with D unresolved. Trimming pared 3 bases from V and 2 bases from J, leaving 7 bases between. The CDR3 is 13 residues long. Germline lookup yields CDR1 SGHTA and CDR2 FQGNSA. The CDR3 coding sequence is TGTGCCAGCAGCTTTGGCCATAACACTGAAGCTTTCTTT. It is translated as CASSFGHNTEAFF.

CDR3 region: CATGGESNEQFF. CDR3 sequence (DNA): TGTGCCACCGGAGGGGAGAGCAATGAGCAGTTCTTC. The rearrangement uses TRBV10-3 and TRBJ2-1; TRBD2 is a possible D gene (6 bases). Trimming shortened V by 10 bases and J by 6 bases, and 13 bases separated the two germline ends. The CDR3 is 12 residues long. CDR1 is ENHRY, CDR2 SYGVKD, per germline.